Listed here are 3 T cell receptor beta chains from one sample, sequenced in a study of blood T cell repertoires in COVID-19. The table came from immunoSEQ multiplex PCR; TCRdb's copy has only in-frame clones and leaves some out. The data show roughly 170,000 clones, about 85% seen once. Sequencing was performed on PBMCs or T cells enriched from blood (not recorded which). All receptors come from a woman in her thirties or forties with acute COVID-19.

The gene calls are TRBV19 and TRBJ2-3; D not resolved. This CDR3 contains 9 residues. The V gene lost 9 bases and the J gene lost 5 bases, with 3 bases spanning the gap. CDR1 LNHDA and CDR2 SQIVND come from the germline V gene (reference sequence). CDR3 DNA: TGTGCCAGCGGAGATACGCAGTATTTT. Translated, it gives CASGDTQYF.

V is TRBV7-9 and J is TRBJ2-5; 10 bases are a match to TRBD2. CDR3 size: 16 residues. In germline, CDR1 is SEHNR, CDR2 FQNEAQ (reference sequence). Unmatched junction bases numbered 7, after V lost 1 base and J lost 5 bases. The CDR3 protein is CASSLVLAGVGETQYF. The CDR3, as DNA: TGTGCCAGCAGCTTAGTTCTAGCGGGAGTGGGGGAGACCCAGTACTTC. The full variable domain, in which reference TRBV7-9 and TRBJ2-5 provide the parts outside the CDR3, is DTGVSQNPRHKITKRGQNVTFRCDPISEHNRLYWYRQTLGQGPEFLTYFQNEAQLEKSRLLSDRFSAERPKGSFSTLEIQRTEQGDSAMYLCASSLVLAGVGETQYFGPGTRLLVL.

The V gene is TRBV5-1, the J gene TRBJ1-4; 8 nucleotides line up with TRBD1. Trimming at V came to 4 bases and at J to 4 bases, leaving 6 bases not matched to a gene. Germline CDR1 reads SGHRS; CDR2 reads YFSETQ. The CDR3 is 15 amino acids. The CDR3 is CASSRIQGGNEKLFF. The CDR3 DNA reads as TGCGCCAGCAGCAGAATACAGGGGGGTAATGAAAAACTGTTTTTT.